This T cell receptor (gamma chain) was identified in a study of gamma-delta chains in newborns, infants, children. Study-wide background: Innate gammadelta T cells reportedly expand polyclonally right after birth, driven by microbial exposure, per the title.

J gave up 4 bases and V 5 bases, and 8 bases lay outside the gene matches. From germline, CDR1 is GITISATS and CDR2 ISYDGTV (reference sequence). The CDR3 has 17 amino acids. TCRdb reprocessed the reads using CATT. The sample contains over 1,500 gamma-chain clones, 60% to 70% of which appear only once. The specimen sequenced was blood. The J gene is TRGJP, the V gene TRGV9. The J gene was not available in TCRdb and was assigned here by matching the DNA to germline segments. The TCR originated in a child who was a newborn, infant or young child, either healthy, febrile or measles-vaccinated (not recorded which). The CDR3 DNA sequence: TGTGCCTTGTGGGGGAGGACACAAGAGTTGGGCAAAAAAATCAAGGTATTT. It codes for CALWGRTQELGKKIKVF.